A selection of T cell receptor beta chains follows, all from one sample in a study of identical twins. MiXCR, run by TCRdb on the 5' RACE reads, gives a single entry per CDR3 protein. The data hold hundreds of thousands of distinct CDR3 sequences, with around 7.4% observed a single time. The data also belong to a second study, concerning yellow fever vaccine responses in identical twins.

The sample taken for sequencing was PBMCs. The receptors were gathered from a woman aged 18 to 35 in good health. Each CDR3 is given with its conserved first and last residue. The D gene is left open where the match is weak. The size of a clone is reported for some rows only, either as once, few or many, or as a class for expanded clones.

j_call d_call v_call clone_size cdr3_aa cdr3_nt
TRBJ1-5 TRBD1 TRBV10-2 few CASSKGTGESNQPQHF TGCGCCAGCAGTAAAGGGACAGGGGAAAGCAATCAGCCCCAGCATTTT
TRBJ1-2 NA TRBV27 few CASSGVGAGDYGYTF TGTGCCAGCAGTGGTGTAGGGGCAGGGGACTATGGCTACACCTTC
TRBJ2-6 NA TRBV11-3 NA CASSTRQDSGANVLTF TGTGCCAGCAGCACACGACAAGACTCTGGGGCCAACGTCCTGACTTTC
TRBJ2-3 NA TRBV4-1 NA CASSQLGGLLTDTQYF TGCGCCAGCAGCCAACTGGGGGGCCTCCTCACAGATACGCAGTATTTT
TRBJ2-1 TRBD1 TRBV3-1 many CASSQGLSGGNEQFF TGTGCCAGCAGCCAAGGGTTGTCAGGGGGTAATGAGCAGTTCTTC
TRBJ2-7 NA TRBV5-5 many CASSLETYEQYF TGTGCCAGCAGCTTGGAGACCTACGAGCAGTACTTC
TRBJ2-3 NA TRBV28 many CASRALSTDTQYF TGTGCCAGCAGAGCGCTCAGCACAGATACGCAGTATTTT
TRBJ2-1 NA TRBV12-3/TRBV12-4 many CASSKPGPNEQFF TGTGCCAGCAGCAAGCCGGGACCCAATGAGCAGTTCTTC
TRBJ1-1 NA TRBV14 NA CASSQVGIGTEAFF TGTGCCAGCAGCCAAGTGGGGATTGGCACTGAAGCTTTCTTT
TRBJ2-7 TRBD2 TRBV12-3/TRBV12-4 many CASSHKTSGGSYEQYF TGTGCCAGCAGCCATAAGACTAGCGGTGGCTCCTACGAGCAGTACTTC
TRBJ2-5 NA TRBV12-3/TRBV12-4 NA CASRRAGWQETQYF TGTGCCAGCCGACGGGCGGGGTGGCAAGAGACCCAGTACTTC
TRBJ2-2 NA TRBV10-2 NA CASRQPFAGRTNTGELFF TGCGCCAGCAGACAACCCTTTGCTGGGAGGACTAACACCGGGGAGCTGTTTTTT
TRBJ2-1 NA TRBV2 many CASSSILSFNEQFF TGTGCCAGCTCCAGTATCCTTTCCTTCAATGAGCAGTTCTTC
TRBJ1-1 TRBD1 TRBV3-1 few CASSQLVGDRGISEAFF TGTGCCAGCAGCCAATTAGTTGGGGACAGGGGGATTTCTGAAGCTTTCTTT
TRBJ2-4 NA TRBV5-5 few CASSLEERNIQYF TGTGCCAGCAGCTTAGAGGAGCGGAACATTCAGTACTTC
TRBJ2-5 TRBD1 TRBV9 many CASSGTGGAEETQYF TGTGCCAGCAGCGGCACAGGGGGCGCCGAGGAGACCCAGTACTTC
TRBJ1-1 NA TRBV2 many CASSGANTEAFF TGTGCCAGCAGTGGCGCGAACACTGAAGCTTTCTTT
TRBJ2-6 NA TRBV20-1 NA CSAMTSSGANVLTF TGCAGTGCCATGACAAGCTCTGGGGCCAACGTCCTGACTTTC
TRBJ1-4 NA TRBV6-6 many CASSYSGREKLFF TGTGCCAGCAGTTACTCGGGCCGGGAAAAACTGTTTTTT
TRBJ2-5 NA TRBV3-1 few CASSPAGGETQYF TGTGCCAGCAGTCCCGCCGGGGGAGAGACCCAGTACTTC
TRBJ1-5 NA TRBV19 NA CASSIQGSQPQHF TGTGCCAGTAGTATTCAGGGCAGTCAGCCCCAGCATTTT
TRBJ2-1 NA TRBV15 NA CATSGDTGPISYNEQFF TGTGCCACCAGCGGAGATACGGGACCCATATCCTACAATGAGCAGTTCTTC
TRBJ2-3 TRBD2 TRBV29-1 few CSVEAGGSGTYTQYF TGCAGCGTTGAAGCCGGGGGTAGCGGGACGTATACGCAGTATTTT
TRBJ1-2 TRBD1 TRBV6-1 NA CASSEGGTGKIYGYTF TGTGCCAGCAGTGAAGGAGGGACAGGGAAGATCTATGGCTACACCTTC
TRBJ2-1 TRBD2 TRBV29-1 NA CSVGGLAGSYYNEQFF TGCAGCGTTGGAGGACTAGCGGGTTCTTACTACAATGAGCAGTTCTTC
TRBJ2-5 TRBD2 TRBV20-1 NA CSASSSGQETQYF TGCAGTGCTAGTTCTAGCGGGCAAGAGACCCAGTACTTC
TRBJ1-1 NA TRBV12-3/TRBV12-4 many CASSPSRGNTEAFF TGTGCCAGCAGTCCGTCCAGGGGGAACACTGAAGCTTTCTTT
TRBJ2-1 TRBD2 TRBV2 many CASSEAISGLGPYNEQFF TGTGCCAGCAGTGAAGCGATTTCAGGACTAGGCCCCTACAATGAGCAGTTCTTC
TRBJ2-4 NA TRBV28 many CASKIPTNNIQYF TGTGCCAGCAAAATACCGACAAATAACATTCAGTACTTC
TRBJ2-3 NA TRBV7-2 NA CASSLEVRSTDTQYF TGTGCCAGCAGCTTAGAAGTCCGTAGCACAGATACGCAGTATTTT
TRBJ2-1 TRBD1 TRBV5-1 many CASSVGQSSYNEQFF TGCGCCAGCAGCGTGGGACAGAGCTCCTACAATGAGCAGTTCTTC
TRBJ2-5 NA TRBV3-1 few CASSQDVTTNRETQYF TGTGCCAGCAGCCAAGATGTGACTACTAATCGGGAGACCCAGTACTTC
TRBJ2-5 NA TRBV4-2 many CASSNRDGQETQYF TGTGCCAGCAGCAACCGGGACGGCCAAGAGACCCAGTACTTC
TRBJ1-4 NA TRBV29-1 many CSVEETAGEKLFF TGCAGCGTTGAAGAAACCGCAGGGGAAAAACTGTTTTTT
TRBJ2-5 NA TRBV11-2 few CASSPRDLPRETQYF TGTGCCAGCAGCCCAAGGGACCTACCCCGAGAGACCCAGTACTTC
TRBJ2-1 NA TRBV11-3 NA CASSSGGIAGSYNEQFF TGTGCCAGCAGCTCAGGGGGCATAGCGGGATCCTACAATGAGCAGTTCTTC
TRBJ1-1 NA TRBV10-3 NA CAISETGQSEAFF TGTGCCATCAGTGAGACAGGACAGAGTGAAGCTTTCTTT
TRBJ1-5 NA TRBV29-1 many CSVGDQNQPQHF TGCAGCGTTGGGGACCAAAATCAGCCCCAGCATTTT
TRBJ2-3 TRBD2 TRBV28 many CASSLSGRPGTDTQYF TGTGCCAGCAGTTTATCCGGGAGGCCGGGCACAGATACGCAGTATTTT
TRBJ1-2 TRBD1 TRBV20-1 many CSAPQTGRVSYGYTF TGCAGTGCTCCCCAGACAGGGAGGGTTTCCTATGGCTACACCTTC
TRBJ2-3 NA TRBV6-5 few CASSYEGYRLTDTQYF TGTGCCAGCAGTTACGAGGGTTACAGGCTCACAGATACGCAGTATTTT
TRBJ2-1 NA TRBV14 NA CASSQGLRGNEQFF TGTGCCAGCAGCCAAGGTCTGAGGGGCAATGAGCAGTTCTTC
TRBJ1-1 NA TRBV25-1 many CASSETNQEAFF TGTGCCAGCAGTGAGACCAATCAGGAAGCTTTCTTT
TRBJ2-3 NA TRBV7-9 few CASSSTRGVTDTQYF TGTGCCAGCAGCTCGACCCGGGGAGTCACAGATACGCAGTATTTT
TRBJ2-7 NA TRBV14 many CASSQDFSSEQYF TGTGCCAGCAGCCAAGATTTTAGTAGCGAGCAGTACTTC
TRBJ2-1 TRBD2 TRBV9 few CASIPRSGGFDEQFF TGTGCCAGCATCCCCCGAAGCGGGGGGTTTGATGAGCAGTTCTTC